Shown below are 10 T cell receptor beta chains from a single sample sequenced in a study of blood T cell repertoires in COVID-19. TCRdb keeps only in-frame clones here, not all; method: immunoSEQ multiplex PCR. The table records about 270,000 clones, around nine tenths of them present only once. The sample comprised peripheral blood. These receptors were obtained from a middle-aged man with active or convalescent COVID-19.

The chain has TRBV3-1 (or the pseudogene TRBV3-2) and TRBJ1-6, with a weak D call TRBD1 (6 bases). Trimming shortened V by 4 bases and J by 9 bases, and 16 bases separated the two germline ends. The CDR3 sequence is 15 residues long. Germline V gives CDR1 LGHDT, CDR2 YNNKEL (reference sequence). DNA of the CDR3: TGTGCCAGCAGCCCCAGGGGTGTGGGGTTTTCACCCCTCCACTTT. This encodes CASSPRGVGFSPLHF.

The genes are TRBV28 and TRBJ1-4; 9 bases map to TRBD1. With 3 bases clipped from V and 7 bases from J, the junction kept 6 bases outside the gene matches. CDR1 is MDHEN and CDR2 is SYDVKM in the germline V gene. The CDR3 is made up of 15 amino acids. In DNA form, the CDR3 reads TGTGCCAGCAGTTTCCGGGGACAGGGAAGTGAAAAACTGTTTTTT. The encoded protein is CASSFRGQGSEKLFF.

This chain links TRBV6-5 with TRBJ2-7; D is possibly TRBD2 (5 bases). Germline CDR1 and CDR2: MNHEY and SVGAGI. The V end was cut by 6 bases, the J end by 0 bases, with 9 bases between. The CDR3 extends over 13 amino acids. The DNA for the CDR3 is TGTGCCAGCAGCCGCGACTACTCCTACGAGCAGTACTTC. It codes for CASSRDYSYEQYF.

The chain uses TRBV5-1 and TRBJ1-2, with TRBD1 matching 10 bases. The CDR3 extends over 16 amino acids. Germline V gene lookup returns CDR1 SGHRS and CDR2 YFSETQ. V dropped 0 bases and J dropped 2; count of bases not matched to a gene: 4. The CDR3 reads CASSLGTGGRNYGYTF. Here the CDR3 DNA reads TGCGCCAGCAGCTTGGGGACAGGGGGTAGGAACTATGGCTACACCTTC.

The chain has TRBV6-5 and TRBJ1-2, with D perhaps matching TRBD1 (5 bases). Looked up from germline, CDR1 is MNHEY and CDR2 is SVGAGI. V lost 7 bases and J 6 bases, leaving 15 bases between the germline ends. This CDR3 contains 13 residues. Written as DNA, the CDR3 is TGTGCCAGCACCCAAGCGAAGGGGAATGGCTACACCTTC. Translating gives CASTQAKGNGYTF.

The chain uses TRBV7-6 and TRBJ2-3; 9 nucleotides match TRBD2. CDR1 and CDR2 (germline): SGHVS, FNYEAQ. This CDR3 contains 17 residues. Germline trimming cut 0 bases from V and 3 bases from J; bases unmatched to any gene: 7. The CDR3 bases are TGTGCCAGCAGCTTAGCGCAGGGACTAGCCCAGACAGATACGCAGTATTTT. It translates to CASSLAQGLAQTDTQYF.

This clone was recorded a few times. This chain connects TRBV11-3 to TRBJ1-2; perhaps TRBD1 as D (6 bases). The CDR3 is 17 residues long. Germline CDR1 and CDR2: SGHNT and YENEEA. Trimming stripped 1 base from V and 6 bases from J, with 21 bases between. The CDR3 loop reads CASSLGFGTPSGHGYTF. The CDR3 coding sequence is TGTGCCAGCAGCTTAGGGTTCGGGACACCTTCGGGACATGGCTACACCTTC. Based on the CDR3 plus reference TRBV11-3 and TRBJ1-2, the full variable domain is EAGVVQSPRYKIIEKKQPVAFWCNPISGHNTLYWYLQNLGQGPELLIRYENEEAVDDSQLPKDRFSAERLKGVDSTLKIQPAELGDSAVYLCASSLGFGTPSGHGYTFGSGTRLTVV.

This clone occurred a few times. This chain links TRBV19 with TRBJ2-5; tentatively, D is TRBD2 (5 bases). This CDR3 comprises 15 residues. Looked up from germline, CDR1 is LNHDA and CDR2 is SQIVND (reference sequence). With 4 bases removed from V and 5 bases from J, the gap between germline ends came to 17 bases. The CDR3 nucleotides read TGTGCCAGTAGTAATATGAGGGAATCGAGGGAGACCCAGTACTTC. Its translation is CASSNMRESRETQYF.

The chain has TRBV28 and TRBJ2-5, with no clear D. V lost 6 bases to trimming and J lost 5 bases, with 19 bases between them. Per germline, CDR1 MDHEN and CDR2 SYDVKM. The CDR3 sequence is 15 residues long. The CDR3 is CASSTKVQDGETQYF. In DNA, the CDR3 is TGTGCCAGCAGCACCAAAGTCCAAGACGGGGAGACCCAGTACTTC.

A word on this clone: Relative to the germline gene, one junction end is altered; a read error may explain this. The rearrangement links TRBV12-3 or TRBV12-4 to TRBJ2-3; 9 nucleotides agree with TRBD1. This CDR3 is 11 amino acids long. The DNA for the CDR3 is TGTGCCAGCAGCCTAGGACAGGGGCACTCTTTT. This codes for CASSLGQGHSF.